This TCR beta chain was found in a study of T-cell memory formation after mild COVID-19. Study-level information: TCR clusters were mostly donor specific.

This CDR3 contains 14 residues. Germline V gene data show CDR1 as SEHNR and CDR2 as FQNEAQ (reference sequence). V lost 1 base and J 6 bases, leaving 10 bases between the germline ends. TCRdb recomputed calls from the 5' RACE reads with MiXCR, one row per CDR3 protein. Seen here are 400,000 or so distinct CDR3 sequences, around 19% observed once, and the top ten hold more than 8%. Material for sequencing was PBMCs or a T cell subset sorted from them (not recorded which). The receptor's source is an adult woman who had mild COVID-19 (a few samples of this study predate the infection). Cell type and time point are not known. This chain joins TRBV7-9 and TRBJ2-1; D remains unclear. The CDR3 loop is CASSLGSGLNEQFF. The CDR3, as DNA: TGTGCCAGCAGCTTAGGATCAGGCCTCAATGAGCAGTTCTTC.